The next 9 T cell receptor beta chains were all read from a single sample in a study of CD8+CD57+ T cells in acquired aplastic anemia. Using genomic DNA as the template, TCR beta VDJ and CDR3 profiling was carried out. TCRdb processed the reads anew with MiXCR; each CDR3 protein has one entry. The table includes around 130,000 distinct CDR3 sequences, 48% detected once. The sample consisted of sorted CD4+, CD8+, or CD8+CD57+ T cells (not recorded which) from PBMCs. The receptor source for this set is a human donor in good health, serving as a control.

A remark on this clonotype: At one end, the junction sequence differs from germline, possibly due to a read error. The chain is built from TRBV2 and TRBJ1-6; D unresolved. This CDR3 has 14 amino acids. Germline V gives CDR1 SNHLY, CDR2 FYNNEI. CDR3 amino acids: CASSEWGPNAPLHF. DNA for the CDR3: TGTGCCAGCAGTGAATGGGGTCCTAATGCACCCCTCCACTTT.

V usage is TRBV2 and J usage is TRBJ1-4; a possible D gene is TRBD1 (5 bases). The ends were cut back, 5 bases at V and 5 bases at J, with 9 bases in the middle. CDR1 and CDR2 (germline): SNHLY, FYNNEI. CDR3 length equals 13 residues. The CDR3, as DNA: TGTGCCAGCAGTATGACAGTAAATGAAAAACTGTTTTTT. Translation gives CASSMTVNEKLFF.

V and J are TRBV15 and TRBJ2-7; possible D gene TRBD1, 5 bases. The V end lost 0 bases, the J end lost 3 bases, and 9 bases lay between the germline ends. Germline CDR1 LNHNV, CDR2 YYDKDF (reference sequence). This CDR3 has 14 residues. The CDR3 reads CATSRDSGFYEQYF. The DNA of the CDR3 is TGTGCCACCAGCAGAGATTCAGGGTTCTACGAGCAGTACTTC.

Remarks on this clonotype: A much larger clonotype is one base distant, so this may be a read error. This rearrangement joins TRBV12-3 or TRBV12-4 to TRBJ2-7; TRBD2 aligns across 13 bases. This CDR3 region has 15 residues. The CDR3 loop is CASSATSGGDYERYF. DNA for the CDR3: TGTGCCAGCAGTGCCACTAGCGGGGGGGACTACGAGCGGTACTTC.

The V gene is TRBV7-2, the J gene TRBJ2-5; 9 bases are shared with TRBD2. V dropped 3 bases and J dropped 4; count of bases not matched to a gene: 9. CDR1 and CDR2 (germline): SGHTA, FQGNSA. The CDR3 is 16 amino acids. The CDR3 DNA sequence: TGTGCCAGCAGCTTCGGGGCTAGCGGGGCAAGAGAGACCCAGTACTTC. The encoded protein is CASSFGASGARETQYF.

The J gene is TRBJ2-7, the V gene TRBV11-2, with TRBD2 matching over 11 bases. CDR1 and CDR2 from the germline V gene are SGHAT and FQNNGV. This CDR3 has 17 amino acids. With V trimmed by 5 bases and J by 0 bases, 9 bases remained unmatched. CDR3 amino acids: CASSLVGTSGTSYEQYF. DNA for the CDR3: TGTGCCAGCAGCCTAGTAGGGACTAGCGGAACCTCCTACGAGCAGTACTTC.

This clonotype was counted ten times or more. This chain uses TRBV5-5 with TRBJ2-7, with D hard to call. CDR1 SGHKS and CDR2 YYEKEE come from the germline V gene (reference sequence). There are 15 residues in the CDR3. Between the trimmed V and J ends, which lost 0 bases and 0 bases, there was a span of 10 bases. CDR3: CASSLAMERSYEQYF. CDR3 coding DNA: TGTGCCAGCAGCTTGGCTATGGAGCGCTCCTACGAGCAGTACTTC.

In the case of this clonotype: The conserved closing phenylalanine or tryptophan is absent in this CDR3, likely reflecting a read error. V usage is TRBV15 and J usage is TRBJ1-2, with 7 bases lining up with TRBD1. The V gene's germline CDR1 is LNHNV and CDR2 YYDKDF (reference sequence). This CDR3 has 14 residues. J lost 2 bases, V lost 1 base, and 1 base had no gene match. CDR3 residues: CATSRGGQNYGYTS. CDR3 DNA: TGTGCCACCAGCAGAGGGGGACAGAACTATGGCTACACCTCC.

J is TRBJ1-5 and V is TRBV15; D is unclear. The CDR3 spans 13 residues. Trimming removed 6 bases at V and 2 bases at J, with 8 bases between. Germline V gives CDR1 LNHNV, CDR2 YYDKDF (reference sequence). This CDR3 reads CATRSRGNQPQHF. As DNA, the CDR3 is TGTGCCACCAGATCCAGAGGCAATCAGCCCCAGCATTTT.